This TCR beta chain derives from a study of CD8 T cells in ankylosing spondylitis. Overall study findings and caveats: As reported, disease-linked clones showed significant enrichment in matched ankylosing spondylitis synovial fluid. In ankylosing spondylitis blood, a motif of eight highly homologous TCR beta variants appeared characteristic. In synovial fluid and blood from reactive arthritis, some motif variants were previously reported.

Each CDR3 protein gets one entry after TCRdb re-called the 5' RACE reads with MiXCR. The sample lists fewer than 200,000 distinct CDR3 sequences; around 20% were seen once. With regard to this clonotype: Antigen unknown.

The CDR3 consists of 14 residues. Germline V gene sequence: CDR1 DFQATT, CDR2 SNEGSKA (reference sequence). The ends were cut back, 2 bases at V and 0 bases at J, with 9 bases in the middle. This TCR came from a male donor with ankylosing spondylitis or in good health (not recorded which). This chain uses TRBV20-1 with TRBJ2-3; no clear D gene. The specimen was blood, either unsorted or a sorted T cell fraction (not recorded which). CDR3 sequence: CSARRSGSTDTQYF. As DNA, the CDR3 is TGCAGTGCTAGACGGTCGGGTAGCACAGATACGCAGTATTTT.